This T cell receptor (beta chain) is from a study of blood T cell repertoires in COVID-19. Study-wide background: The cDNA or gDNA used as material had been derived from T cells, B-cell-depleted T cells, or PBMCs.

Germline loops: CDR1 ENHRY, CDR2 SYGVKD. V was clipped by 6 bases and J by 0 bases, with 12 bases between them. The CDR3 is 15 amino acids. Method: immunoSEQ multiplex PCR; TCRdb's copy keeps in-frame clones and lacks some. The sample records 150,000 to 200,000 clones, about 85% being singletons. The sequenced sample was peripheral blood. The sequence derives from a man aged 60 to 69 who had recovered from COVID-19. V usage is TRBV10-3 and J usage is TRBJ1-3; D might be TRBD1 (5 bases). The CDR3 is CAIRGQGLSGNTIYF. The CDR3 DNA is TGTGCCATCAGGGGGCAGGGCCTCTCTGGAAACACCATATATTTT.